These 32 T cell receptor beta chains originate from one sample sequenced in a study of cytomegalovirus exposure and HLA in healthy donors. The PCR contained 60 Vbeta and 13 Jbeta primers. The repertoire was sequenced with immunoSEQ multiplex PCR; TCRdb's copy has only in-frame clones and lacks some. Counted here are approximately 150,000 clones, 70% to 90% occurring once; the ten biggest clones make up about 2.5%. The sample consisted of PBMCs. The receptors were gathered from a young man in good health and CMV-seropositive.

The count of this clone is one. The CDR3 sequence is CASSARTATNEKLFF. Written as DNA, the CDR3 is TGTGCCAGCAGTGCCCGGACAGCAACTAATGAAAAACTGTTTTTT. The gene calls are TRBV25-1 and TRBJ1-4; perhaps TRBD1 as D (6 bases). V was pared by 4 bases and J by 0 bases, with 9 bases between. The CDR3 contains 15 residues. Looked up from germline, CDR1 is MGHDK and CDR2 is SYGVNS.

This clone was observed a few times. V is TRBV5-6 and J is TRBJ1-5; 11 nucleotides align to TRBD1. This CDR3 region has 15 residues. Germline V gene lookup returns CDR1 SGHDT and CDR2 YYEEEE. V shed 3 bases, J shed 11 bases, and the junction held 10 bases outside the gene matches. CDR3 DNA: TGTGCCAGCAGCTCCCGGGACAGGGGGATCATGGCCCAGCATTTT. Amino acids: CASSSRDRGIMAQHF.

This chain joins TRBV18 and TRBJ2-5; 11 nucleotides line up with TRBD2. CDR3 length equals 17 residues. Trimming took 2 bases from V and 5 from J; bases not matched to a gene: 10. The germline V gene encodes CDR1 KGHSH and CDR2 LQKENI. The CDR3 loop reads CASSPSSGRAGVETQYF. The CDR3 DNA reads as TGTGCCAGCTCACCAAGTAGCGGGAGGGCCGGAGTCGAGACCCAGTACTTC. Using reference TRBV18 and TRBJ2-5 for the parts outside the CDR3, the full variable domain is NAGVMQNPRHLVRRRGQEARLRCSPMKGHSHVYWYRQLPEEGLKFMVYLQKENIIDESGMPKERFSAEFPKEGPSILRIQQVVRGDSAAYFCASSPSSGRAGVETQYFGPGTRLLVL.

This clone appeared once. The chain links TRBV7-9 to TRBJ2-3; 7 bases agree with TRBD2. CDR3 length: 16 residues. Germline V lookup: CDR1 SEHNR, CDR2 FQNEAQ (reference sequence). With V trimmed by 5 bases and J by 5 bases, 13 bases remained unmatched. DNA of the CDR3: TGTGCCAGCAGCCCCCATCGACTAGCAGGTGGAGATACGCAGTATTTT. It specifies CASSPHRLAGGDTQYF.

The chain carries TRBV15 and TRBJ2-1; D may be TRBD2 (6 bases). Per the germline V gene, CDR1 is LNHNV and CDR2 is YYDKDF (reference sequence). V was cut by 6 bases and J by 0 bases, with 9 bases left in between. This CDR3 is 14 amino acids long. The CDR3 protein is CATRRRGSYNEQFF. As DNA, the CDR3 is TGTGCCACCAGAAGGAGGGGCTCCTACAATGAGCAGTTCTTC.

This chain links TRBV21-1 with TRBJ1-5; the D segment call TRBD1 is taken from the table without a DNA check. TRBV21-1 is an annotated pseudogene. This CDR3 has 15 residues. The chain's CDR3 is CASSKYRGWPQPQHF. The CDR3 bases are TGTGCCAGCAGCAAATACAGGGGATGGCCTCAGCCCCAGCATTTT.

This rearrangement joins TRBV18 to TRBJ2-5; no definite D call. TRBJ2-7 matches the DNA end more closely, so the J call is doubtful. The germline CDR1 and CDR2 sequences are KGHSH and LQKENI. The CDR3 length is 14 residues. The CDR3 here is CASSPATESYEQYF. The CDR3 nucleotides are TGTGCCAGCTCACCGGCGACTGAATCCTACGAGCAGTACTTC.

The chain employs TRBV9 and TRBJ2-1; 11 positions match TRBD2. The CDR3 covers 17 residues. The V segment lost 0 bases and the J segment 7 bases; nucleotides outside the gene matches: 9. From germline, CDR1 is SGDLS and CDR2 YYNGEE. DNA for the CDR3: TGTGCCAGCAGCGTAGAGAGGACTAGCGGGTCTAGGAATGAGCAGTTCTTC. This encodes CASSVERTSGSRNEQFF.

The chain joins TRBV13 to TRBJ2-7, with unresolved D. Germline assignment: CDR1 PRHDT and CDR2 FYEKMQ (reference sequence). The CDR3 is 12 residues long. Trimming cost V 0 bases and J 6 bases, with 6 bases left between them. The CDR3 DNA reads as TGTGCCAGCAGCTTAGGACTCCGCGAGCAGTACTTC. Translation gives CASSLGLREQYF.

The rearrangement links TRBV7-3 to TRBJ2-3, with TRBD2 as a possible D gene (6 bases). V was pared by 3 bases and J by 2 bases, with 12 bases between. The length of the CDR3 is 15 residues. Germline values: CDR1 SGHTA, CDR2 FQGTGA. CDR3 DNA sequence: TGTGCCAGCAGCTTCGTAGGGACTTCCACAGATACGCAGTATTTT. Protein product: CASSFVGTSTDTQYF.

The chain couples TRBV27 to TRBJ2-1; 8 nucleotides line up with TRBD2. V lost 2 bases, J lost 7 bases, and 10 bases stayed unmatched. Looked up from germline, CDR1 is MNHEY and CDR2 is SMNVEV (reference sequence). CDR3 length equals 16 residues. The CDR3 bases are TGTGCCAGCAGTTTACCCGGGGGGGACACCTCAAATGAGCAGTTCTTC. Its protein product is CASSLPGGDTSNEQFF.

The rearrangement links TRBV4-3 to TRBJ2-5, with 8 bases lining up with TRBD2. The CDR3 is made up of 14 amino acids. Trimming removed 2 bases from V and 5 bases from J; junction bases left unmatched: 4. Germline V gives CDR1 LGHNA, CDR2 YSLEER. The CDR3 protein is CASSQREGGETQYF. The DNA for the CDR3 is TGCGCCAGCAGCCAACGGGAGGGAGGGGAGACCCAGTACTTC.

This rearrangement joins TRBV27 to TRBJ2-1, with unresolved D. V lost 0 bases, J lost 7 bases, and 7 bases lay in between. The CDR3 consists of 13 residues. The germline CDR1 and CDR2 sequences are MNHEY and SMNVEV (reference sequence). DNA of the CDR3: TGTGCCAGCAGTTTATCGGCCCTTAATGAGCAGTTCTTC. It is translated as CASSLSALNEQFF.

V and J are TRBV7-6 and TRBJ2-3; D possibly corresponds to TRBD2 (6 bases). Trimming stripped 1 base from V and 7 bases from J, with 21 bases between. The CDR3 totals 17 residues. Germline CDR1 reads SGHVS; CDR2 reads FNYEAQ. The CDR3 loop is CASSLGPRGATSNTQYF. In nucleotides, the CDR3 is TGTGCCAGCAGCTTAGGGCCGCGGGGCGCCACATCGAATACGCAGTATTTT. The variable domain in full, completed from reference TRBV7-6 and TRBJ2-3, reads GAGVSQSPRYKVTKRGQDVALRCDPISGHVSLYWYRQALGQGPEFLTYFNYEAQQDKSGLPNDRFSAERPEGSISTLTIQRTEQRDSAMYRCASSLGPRGATSNTQYFGPGTRLTVL.

The J gene is TRBJ1-5, the V gene TRBV7-9, with a possible D match to TRBD1 (6 bases). The CDR3 runs to 12 residues. Trimming cost V 5 bases and J 6 bases, with 8 bases left between them. Germline CDR1 is SEHNR and CDR2 is FQNEAQ (reference sequence). The CDR3 reads CASSLGAQPQHF. CDR3 in DNA: TGTGCCAGCAGCCTGGGGGCTCAGCCCCAGCATTTT.

The J gene is TRBJ2-1, the V gene TRBV15, with TRBD2 identical over 11 bases. The CDR3 has 16 amino acids. J was trimmed by 0 bases and V by 6 bases; bases with no gene match: 4. Looked up from germline, CDR1 is LNHNV and CDR2 is YYDKDF (reference sequence). The CDR3 DNA is TGTGCCACCAGGTTGACTAGCGGGAACTCCTACAATGAGCAGTTCTTC. Its translation: CATRLTSGNSYNEQFF. The entire variable domain, with the rest obtained from reference TRBV15 and TRBJ2-1, is as follows: DAMVIQNPRYQVTQFGKPVTLSCSQTLNHNVMYWYQQKSSQAPKLLFHYYDKDFNNEADTPDNFQSRRPNTSFCFLDIRSPGLGDTAMYLCATRLTSGNSYNEQFFGPGTRLTVL.

The V gene is TRBV4-2, the J gene TRBJ1-1, with 7 bases fitting TRBD1. V dropped 4 bases and J dropped 6; count of bases not matched to a gene: 11. Germline-derived CDR1 and CDR2 are LGHNA and YNFKEQ. This CDR3 has 15 residues. CDR3 bases: TGTGCCAGCAGCCGCTCCTGGACAGGAGGCTCTGAAGCTTTCTTT. Translating it yields CASSRSWTGGSEAFF.

V is TRBV6-1 and J is TRBJ2-5, with 7 bases aligning to TRBD2. CDR1 is MNHNS, CDR2 SASEGT, per germline. CDR3 length equals 14 residues. V was pared by 1 base and J by 5 bases, with 4 bases of the junction left unmatched. Here the CDR3 reads CASSEGLAAETQYF. CDR3 nucleotides: TGTGCCAGCAGTGAAGGACTAGCCGCCGAGACCCAGTACTTC.

A single count supports this clone. The chain links TRBV7-9 to TRBJ2-1; 7 bases match TRBD1. V was clipped by 2 bases and J by 15 bases; unmatched bases: 7. The CDR3 sequence is 12 residues long. Per germline, CDR1 SEHNR and CDR2 FQNEAQ (reference sequence). CDR3 residues: CASSLTRGTLFF. For the CDR3, the DNA is TGTGCCAGCAGCTTAACCAGGGGGACGCTGTTCTTC.

CDR3 loop: CASSGIAGMSYNEQFF. In DNA form, the CDR3 reads TGTGCCAGCAGCGGGATAGCGGGTATGTCCTACAATGAGCAGTTCTTC. The chain combines TRBV9 with TRBJ2-1, with TRBD2 matching over 7 bases. CDR3 length equals 16 residues. Germline CDR1 is SGDLS and CDR2 is YYNGEE. The J segment lost 1 base and the V segment lost 3 bases, leaving 7 bases of the junction unmatched.

The chain employs TRBV19 and TRBJ1-1; perhaps TRBD1 as D (5 bases). This CDR3 is 12 amino acids long. The germline gives CDR1 LNHDA, CDR2 SQIVND (reference sequence). Deletions cut 8 bases from V and 1 base from J, with 8 bases between. The CDR3 nucleotides are TGTGCCAGTGGACATCGGAACACTGAAGCTTTCTTT. It codes for CASGHRNTEAFF.

The V gene is TRBV5-4, the J gene TRBJ2-1; 8 nucleotides match TRBD2. After removal of 2 bases from V and 5 bases from J, the junction contained 9 bases not matched to a gene. Per the germline V gene, CDR1 is SGHNT and CDR2 is YYREEE (reference sequence). CDR3 length: 16 amino acids. The CDR3 DNA sequence: TGTGCCAGCAGCTTTTTACGGGAGGGCCAAGACAATGAGCAGTTCTTC. Translated, it gives CASSFLREGQDNEQFF.

The CDR3 loop reads CASSPRSEAFF. The CDR3 DNA is TGTGCCAGCAGCCCGCGCTCCGAAGCTTTCTTT. V and J are TRBV7-2 and TRBJ1-1; D is uncertain. Germline CDR1 SGHTA, CDR2 FQGNSA. V lost 5 bases, J lost 8 bases, and 9 bases lay in between. The CDR3 runs 11 residues.

V usage is TRBV2 and J usage is TRBJ2-2; TRBD1 matches at 11 bases. This CDR3 region has 18 residues. V shed 6 bases, J shed 1 base, and the junction held 10 bases outside the gene matches. Germline lookup yields CDR1 SNHLY and CDR2 FYNNEI. This CDR3 is CASRAPSGQGVNTGELFF. CDR3 DNA sequence: TGTGCCAGCAGGGCCCCCTCGGGACAGGGGGTGAACACCGGGGAGCTGTTTTTT. The full variable domain, rest sourced from reference TRBV2 and TRBJ2-2, is EPEVTQTPSHQVTQMGQEVILRCVPISNHLYFYWYRQILGQKVEFLVSFYNNEISEKSEIFDDQFSVERPDGSNFTLKIRSTKLEDSAMYFCASRAPSGQGVNTGELFFGEGSRLTVL.

A few counts support this clone. The chain is built from TRBV5-1 and TRBJ1-1, with 9 positions matching TRBD1. Per germline, CDR1 SGHRS and CDR2 YFSETQ. Trimming removed 3 bases from V and 3 bases from J; junction bases left unmatched: 0. The CDR3 sequence is 13 residues long. The CDR3 sequence is CASSWTGDTEAFF. The CDR3 nucleotides are TGCGCCAGCAGCTGGACAGGGGACACTGAAGCTTTCTTT.

The rearrangement links TRBV19 to TRBJ2-7; 10 bases fit TRBD2. Trimming cost V 1 base and J 7 bases; bases outside gene matches: 4. This CDR3 is 14 amino acids long. Germline V gives CDR1 LNHDA, CDR2 SQIVND (reference sequence). The CDR3 spells CASSIVALAGEQYF. CDR3 nucleotides: TGTGCCAGTAGTATAGTCGCACTAGCGGGAGAGCAGTACTTC.

This chain connects TRBV11-2 to TRBJ2-1; 7 bases line up with TRBD2. V trimming: 4 bases; J trimming: 0 bases; junction bases outside the gene matches: 3. Germline-derived CDR1 and CDR2 are SGHAT and FQNNGV. The length of the CDR3 is 15 residues. The CDR3 DNA reads TGTGCCAGCAGCTCGGGAGGTAGCTCCTACAATGAGCAGTTCTTC. It translates to CASSSGGSSYNEQFF. Using reference TRBV11-2 and TRBJ2-1 for the parts outside the CDR3, the full variable domain is EAGVAQSPRYKIIEKRQSVAFWCNPISGHATLYWYQQILGQGPKLLIQFQNNGVVDDSQLPKDRFSAERLKGVDSTLKIQPAKLEDSAVYLCASSSGGSSYNEQFFGPGTRLTVL.

The chain joins TRBV9 to TRBJ2-1, with 9 bases aligning to TRBD2. V was clipped by 0 bases and J by 7 bases; unmatched bases: 8. CDR1 and CDR2 (germline): SGDLS, YYNGEE. This CDR3 contains 16 residues. The CDR3 DNA reads as TGTGCCAGCAGCGTAGGGACCAGCGGGAGGAGAAATGAGCAGTTCTTC. It is translated as CASSVGTSGRRNEQFF.

This clone was seen just once. At one end the junction does not follow the germline gene, possibly because of a read error. The chain couples TRBV14 to TRBJ2-1, with 13 bases that match TRBD2. The CDR3 has 13 amino acids. The V gene's germline CDR1 is SGHDN and CDR2 FVKESK. The CDR3 nucleotides read TGTGCCGGCAGCGCACCGGGACTAGCGGGGTGGTTCTTC. Amino acids: CAGSAPGLAGWFF.

This chain links TRBV5-1 with TRBJ2-2; D perhaps matches TRBD1 (6 bases). V gave up 0 bases and J gave up 3 bases, with 12 bases separating them. Germline V lookup: CDR1 SGHRS, CDR2 YFSETQ. This CDR3 spans 16 amino acids. CDR3 residues: CASSLAAGVDTGELFF. The CDR3 nucleotides read TGCGCCAGCAGCTTGGCCGCAGGGGTGGACACCGGGGAGCTGTTTTTT.

The chain links TRBV9 to TRBJ1-1; a possible D gene is TRBD1 (6 bases). CDR3 length: 14 amino acids. The germline CDR1 and CDR2 sequences are SGDLS and YYNGEE. V lost 4 bases and J lost 1, with 11 bases in between. In nucleotides, the CDR3 is TGTGCCAGCAGCCCGACAGGTTCGAACACTGAAGCTTTCTTT. Encoded protein: CASSPTGSNTEAFF. Supplemented by reference TRBV9 and TRBJ1-1, the full variable domain reads DSGVTQTPKHLITATGQRVTLRCSPRSGDLSVYWYQQSLDQGLQFLIQYYNGEERAKGNILERFSAQQFPDLHSELNLSSLELGDSALYFCASSPTGSNTEAFFGQGTRLTVV.

This clone was seen just once. This chain links TRBV29-1 with TRBJ2-1; possible D gene TRBD1, 6 bases. The CDR3 contains 13 residues. The germline V gene has CDR1 SQVTM and CDR2 ANQGSEA. Deletions cut 6 bases from V and 2 bases from J, with 11 bases between. The CDR3 loop is CSVSWDTYNEQFF. DNA for the CDR3: TGCAGCGTCTCCTGGGACACCTACAATGAGCAGTTCTTC.